This passage covers 18 T cell receptor beta chains from one sample sequenced in a study of CD4 T cells in relation to SARS-CoV-2 and coronaviruses. CD4+ T cells from unexposed donors were obtained before the COVID-19 pandemic (2011-2018). After nine to ten days of culture, CD4+ T cells were isolated. Their recognized antigens are unknown. The method was immunoSEQ multiplex PCR; TCRdb's version includes in-frame clones alone and lacks a portion of them. The top ten clones hold approximately 11% of a sample with around 20,000 clones, less than 70% of them seen once. Sequences were obtained from CD4+ T cells from PBMCs, cultured in vitro. Receptor source: a human donor in good health.

This chain links TRBV6-2 or TRBV6-3 with TRBJ2-5; no firm D call. Germline V gene sequence: CDR1 MNHEY, CDR2 SVGEGT. V was trimmed by 0 bases and J by 5 bases, leaving 10 bases between them. This CDR3 spans 14 amino acids. The CDR3 DNA reads as TGTGCCAGCAGTTACTCTTATCCTTCGGAGACCCAGTACTTC. This codes for CASSYSYPSETQYF.

This clone appeared once. V is TRBV5-8 and J is TRBJ1-1, with TRBD1 matching 8 bases. Germline V CDR1 and CDR2: SGHTS, YDEGEE. The CDR3 extends over 16 amino acids. Trimming removed 3 bases from V and 0 bases from J; junction bases left unmatched: 7. The DNA for the CDR3 is TGTGCCAGCAGCTCTTACAGGGGGGGGATGAACACTGAAGCTTTCTTT. Translated, it gives CASSSYRGGMNTEAFF.

CDR3 in DNA: TGTGCCAGCAGCCTTAGCGGGAGCCCAGATACGCAGTATTTT. It specifies CASSLSGSPDTQYF. V and J are TRBV3-1 (or the pseudogene TRBV3-2) and TRBJ2-3; 9 bases are a match to TRBD2. The CDR3 covers 14 residues. Unmatched junction bases numbered 3, after V lost 4 bases and J lost 4 bases. CDR1 LGHDT and CDR2 YNNKEL come from the germline V gene (reference sequence).

As concerns this clone: Germline is not matched at one junction end, which may reflect a read error. This rearrangement joins TRBV7-7 to TRBJ2-1, with D unresolved. Per germline, CDR1 SSHAT and CDR2 FNYEAQ (reference sequence). The CDR3 is made up of 13 amino acids. In DNA form, the CDR3 reads TGTGCTAGCAGCTTAGATTCGAGGAATGAGCAGTTCTTC. This translates into CASSLDSRNEQFF. The whole variable domain, filled in from reference TRBV7-7 and TRBJ2-1, reads GAGVSQSPRYKVTKRGQDVTLRCDPISSHATLYWYQQALGQGPEFLTYFNYEAQPDKSGLPSDRFSAERPEGSISTLTIQRTEQRDSAMYRCASSLDSRNEQFFGPGTRLTVL.

This chain joins TRBV3-1 (or the pseudogene TRBV3-2) and TRBJ2-1; 10 bases fit TRBD1. Germline values: CDR1 LGHDT, CDR2 YNNKEL (reference sequence). Trimming removed 4 bases from V and 9 bases from J; junction bases left unmatched: 6. The CDR3 runs to 14 residues. The CDR3 coding sequence is TGTGCCAGCAGCCCGACAGGGGGCGGAGTTGAGCAGTTCTTC. This encodes CASSPTGGGVEQFF.

This chain joins TRBV11-3 and TRBJ1-1; D gene ambiguous. The CDR3 spans 13 residues. CDR1 and CDR2 (germline): SGHNT, YENEEA. V was cut by 4 bases and J by 2 bases, with 8 bases left in between. This CDR3 is CASSSHGNTEAFF. Written as DNA, the CDR3 is TGTGCCAGCAGCTCGCACGGCAACACTGAAGCTTTCTTT.

CDR3: CASSPSGGRVNEQFF. CDR3 nucleotides: TGTGCCAGCTCACCCTCCGGGGGGCGGGTCAATGAGCAGTTCTTC. The rearrangement joins TRBV18 to TRBJ2-1; D is perhaps TRBD2 (7 bases). The length of the CDR3 is 15 residues. The V gene's germline CDR1 is KGHSH and CDR2 LQKENI. Between the trimmed V and J ends, which lost 3 bases and 6 bases, there was a span of 15 bases.

The chain is built from TRBV6-2 or TRBV6-3 and TRBJ2-7; 11 bases fit TRBD2. The CDR3 covers 16 residues. V trimming: 5 bases; J trimming: 1 base; junction bases outside the gene matches: 7. Germline loops: CDR1 MNHEY, CDR2 SVGEGT. CDR3 nucleotide sequence: TGTGCCAGCAGTAACACCGGGACTAGCGGTTCCTACGAGCAGTACTTC. Protein sequence: CASSNTGTSGSYEQYF.

This rearrangement joins TRBV4-1 to TRBJ1-3; possibly TRBD1 for D (5 bases). Germline CDR1 reads MGHRA; CDR2 reads YSYEKL. The CDR3 is made up of 16 amino acids. Trimming stripped 4 bases from V and 3 bases from J, with 16 bases between. This CDR3 is CASSLQWRGVGNTIYF. CDR3 DNA: TGCGCCAGCAGCCTACAATGGAGAGGGGTTGGAAACACCATATATTTT.

The chain joins TRBV3-1 (or the pseudogene TRBV3-2) to TRBJ1-2, with no clear D. The CDR3 covers 11 residues. CDR1 and CDR2 from the germline V gene are LGHDT and YNNKEL (reference sequence). V was clipped by 4 bases and J by 2 bases, with 2 bases between them. The CDR3 DNA follows: TGTGCCAGCAGCCTAAACTATGGCTACACCTTC. Amino acids: CASSLNYGYTF.

This clone was counted only a few times. V gene TRBV7-6 combines with J gene TRBJ2-1; D is ambiguous. This CDR3 has 17 amino acids. Germline assignment: CDR1 SGHVS and CDR2 FNYEAQ. Between the trimmed V and J ends, which lost 5 bases and 0 bases, there was a span of 17 bases. CDR3: CASSPSYPTFSYNEQFF. The CDR3 DNA sequence: TGTGCCAGCAGCCCGTCGTATCCGACCTTCTCCTACAATGAGCAGTTCTTC.

This clone was recorded once. CDR3 DNA: TGTGCCAGCAGCTTGGCCACGAACACTGAAGCTTTCTTT. Amino acid sequence: CASSLATNTEAFF. The chain combines TRBV5-6 with TRBJ1-1; no definite D call. The germline gives CDR1 SGHDT, CDR2 YYEEEE. The CDR3 consists of 13 residues. V lost 0 bases and J lost 1, with 4 bases in between.

This chain uses TRBV7-2 with TRBJ2-3; D is possibly TRBD2 (5 bases). Trimming took 5 bases from V and 1 from J, leaving 10 bases between them. This CDR3 contains 14 residues. Per the germline V gene, CDR1 is SGHTA and CDR2 is FQGNSA. The CDR3 loop reads CASSLGLRTDTQYF. CDR3 nucleotide sequence: TGTGCCAGCAGCCTAGGACTGCGCACAGATACGCAGTATTTT.

The rearrangement uses TRBV7-2 and TRBJ1-1, with D tentatively TRBD1 (5 bases). Germline V gene data show CDR1 as SGHTA and CDR2 as FQGNSA. This CDR3 comprises 12 residues. The ends were cut back, 5 bases at V and 8 bases at J, with 12 bases in the middle. The CDR3 nucleotides are TGTGCCAGCAGCAGGGACGTGAACGAAGCTTTCTTT. It yields the protein CASSRDVNEAFF. Full variable domain (rest looked up from reference TRBV7-2 and TRBJ1-1): GAGVSQSPSNKVTEKGKDVELRCDPISGHTALYWYRQSLGQGLEFLIYFQGNSAPDKSGLPSDRFSAERTGGSVSTLTIQRTQQEDSAVYLCASSRDVNEAFFGQGTRLTVV.

The chain links TRBV25-1 to TRBJ2-1, with D unclear. The CDR3 totals 11 residues. Trimming removed 9 bases from V and 8 bases from J, with 11 bases in between. CDR1 is MGHDK, CDR2 SYGVNS, per germline. CDR3 nucleotides: TGTGCCAGAATCGCTCCGGATGAGCAGTTCTTC. Translating it yields CARIAPDEQFF.

The rearrangement uses TRBV3-1 (or the pseudogene TRBV3-2) and TRBJ1-1; D gene ambiguous. Germline V gives CDR1 LGHDT, CDR2 YNNKEL (reference sequence). This CDR3 comprises 13 residues. V was pared by 4 bases and J by 0 bases, with 6 bases between. The CDR3 DNA is TGTGCCAGCAGCCTGACTGTGAACACTGAAGCTTTCTTT. It yields the protein CASSLTVNTEAFF.

The J gene is TRBJ1-2, the V gene TRBV19; maybe TRBD1 (5 bases). Germline V lookup: CDR1 LNHDA, CDR2 SQIVND (reference sequence). Trimming removed 6 bases from V and 4 bases from J, with 18 bases in between. CDR3 length equals 15 residues. CDR3 residues: CASSAQPGRGYGYTF. The CDR3 DNA reads TGTGCCAGTAGCGCTCAACCGGGGAGGGGCTATGGCTACACCTTC.

The V gene is TRBV9, the J gene TRBJ2-7; 7 bases line up with TRBD2. V was pared by 3 bases and J by 7 bases, with 7 bases of the junction left unmatched. Looked up from germline, CDR1 is SGDLS and CDR2 is YYNGEE. This CDR3 is 13 amino acids long. The CDR3 sequence is CASSARREGEQYF. The CDR3, as DNA: TGTGCCAGCAGCGCCCGAAGGGAGGGGGAGCAGTACTTC.